One sample yielded the 30 T cell receptor beta chains listed below, sequenced in a study of T cell responses to AZD1222 COVID-19 vaccine. Sequencing was performed with immunoSEQ multiplex PCR; in TCRdb, only in-frame clones are kept and a portion is missing. The data contain roughly 100,000 clones, less than 95% of them seen just once; the ten biggest clones take up 4% to 6%. The source material was peripheral blood, sampled on day 0 of AZD1222 vaccination. These receptors were taken from an adult in good health.

The chain recombines TRBV11-2 with TRBJ2-7; no definite D call. The CDR3 totals 13 residues. V lost 2 bases and J lost 7, with 12 bases in between. Looked up from germline, CDR1 is SGHAT and CDR2 is FQNNGV. The CDR3 region is CASSLTVSSEQYF. CDR3 coding DNA: TGTGCCAGCAGCTTAACGGTCAGCTCTGAGCAGTACTTC. Full variable domain (outside the CDR3, taken from reference TRBV11-2 and TRBJ2-7): EAGVAQSPRYKIIEKRQSVAFWCNPISGHATLYWYQQILGQGPKLLIQFQNNGVVDDSQLPKDRFSAERLKGVDSTLKIQPAKLEDSAVYLCASSLTVSSEQYFGPGTRLTVT.

J is TRBJ2-7 and V is TRBV4-1; a possible D gene is TRBD1 (5 bases). Trimming removed 1 base at V and 4 bases at J, with 23 bases between. CDR1 and CDR2 (germline): MGHRA, YSYEKL. The CDR3 loop spans 18 amino acids. CDR3 bases: TGCGCCAGCAGCCAAGTCCCGCCTCCAGGACAAGGTTCGTACGAGCAGTACTTC. Translated, it gives CASSQVPPPGQGSYEQYF.

The chain uses TRBV7-9 and TRBJ2-3; 9 nucleotides agree with TRBD1. This CDR3 is built from 17 residues. Germline loops: CDR1 SEHNR, CDR2 FQNEAQ (reference sequence). V shed 5 bases and J 1 base; nucleotides not matched to a gene: 10. CDR3 region: CASSTYRDRDGTDTQYF. The CDR3 nucleotides are TGTGCCAGCAGCACCTACCGGGACAGGGACGGCACAGATACGCAGTATTTT.

This chain uses TRBV5-1 with TRBJ1-1, with D perhaps TRBD1 (6 bases). V shed 2 bases and J shed 3 bases, with 11 bases lying between them. CDR3 length equals 14 residues. Looked up from germline, CDR1 is SGHRS and CDR2 is YFSETQ. The CDR3 protein is CASSFNNRDTEAFF. In DNA form, the CDR3 reads TGCGCCAGCAGCTTTAATAACAGGGACACTGAAGCTTTCTTT.

The V gene is TRBV4-3, the J gene TRBJ1-2; D not resolved. Germline loops: CDR1 LGHNA, CDR2 YSLEER. The ends were cut back, 2 bases at V and 4 bases at J, with 8 bases in the middle. The CDR3 length is 13 residues. The CDR3 DNA reads TGCGCCAGCAGCCAATCTGACTCCTATGGCTACACCTTC. Its protein product is CASSQSDSYGYTF.

This chain joins TRBV5-4 and TRBJ2-7; D is uncertain. The CDR3 sequence is 15 residues long. V lost 0 bases to trimming and J lost 1 base, with 11 bases between them. The V gene's germline CDR1 is SGHNT and CDR2 YYREEE (reference sequence). The CDR3 DNA sequence: TGTGCCAGCAGCTTGGGGCTAACCGATTCCTACGAGCAGTACTTC. This gives the protein CASSLGLTDSYEQYF.

The chain is built from TRBV19 and TRBJ2-1, with 7 bases that match TRBD2. J was trimmed by 10 bases and V by 6 bases; bases with no gene match: 12. Germline CDR1 is LNHDA and CDR2 is SQIVND (reference sequence). This CDR3 spans 14 amino acids. In nucleotides, the CDR3 is TGTGCCAGTAGCCCCTCTGCGGGGGTGGGCGAGCAGTTCTTC. This encodes CASSPSAGVGEQFF.

The J gene is TRBJ1-2, the V gene TRBV2; a possible D gene is TRBD1 (5 bases). The CDR3 runs to 14 residues. From germline, CDR1 is SNHLY and CDR2 FYNNEI. The ends were cut back, 8 bases at V and 4 bases at J, with 17 bases in the middle. The CDR3 loop is CASQDTLAVYGYTF. The CDR3 DNA reads TGTGCCAGCCAGGACACGCTGGCCGTCTATGGCTACACCTTC.

This sequence joins TRBV5-1 and TRBJ2-5; a weak D match, TRBD2 (5 bases). V lost 5 bases and J lost 0, with 11 bases in between. This CDR3 comprises 14 residues. The germline V gene has CDR1 SGHRS and CDR2 YFSETQ. The DNA for the CDR3 is TGCGCCAGCAGTCCTACCGGGAACCAAGAGACCCAGTACTTC. Its translation: CASSPTGNQETQYF.

CDR3 coding DNA: TGTGCCAGCAGCTCTCGGGGCAGCCAAGAAGCTTTCTTT. Translation gives CASSSRGSQEAFF. The rearrangement joins TRBV5-4 to TRBJ1-1, with D perhaps TRBD1 (5 bases). Germline lookup yields CDR1 SGHNT and CDR2 YYREEE (reference sequence). Trimming stripped 3 bases from V and 8 bases from J, with 14 bases between. CDR3 size: 13 residues. Based on the CDR3 plus reference TRBV5-4 and TRBJ1-1, the full variable domain is ETGVTQSPTHLIKTRGQQVTLRCSSQSGHNTVSWYQQALGQGPQFIFQYYREEENGRGNFPPRFSGLQFPNYSSELNVNALELDDSALYLCASSSRGSQEAFFGQGTRLTVV.

This sequence joins TRBV27 and TRBJ2-1, with 7 bases aligning to TRBD2. V trimming: 2 bases; J trimming: 4 bases; junction bases outside the gene matches: 17. Germline loops: CDR1 MNHEY, CDR2 SMNVEV (reference sequence). The CDR3 runs 19 residues. CDR3 amino acids: CASSLSSSSGPSSYNEQFF. CDR3 sequence (DNA): TGTGCCAGCAGTTTAAGTAGTAGTAGCGGGCCTAGTAGTTACAATGAGCAGTTCTTC.

The chain couples TRBV5-1 to TRBJ2-2; weak D call: TRBD1 (6 bases). The germline V gene encodes CDR1 SGHRS and CDR2 YFSETQ. The CDR3 covers 15 residues. The V and J ends lost 2 bases and 3 bases respectively, with 11 bases between them. The CDR3: CASSFQGSDTGELFF. The DNA of the CDR3 is TGCGCCAGCAGCTTCCAGGGGTCGGACACCGGGGAGCTGTTTTTT.

This clone appeared once. The chain recombines TRBV29-1 with TRBJ2-7; D gene unclear. Germline V CDR1 and CDR2: SQVTM, ANQGSEA. Trimming left V 3 bases short and J 0 bases short, with 6 bases between. The CDR3 consists of 12 residues. CDR3 region: CSVDDSSYEQYF. CDR3 nucleotides: TGCAGCGTTGATGATAGCTCCTACGAGCAGTACTTC.

The V call is TRBV9, the J call TRBJ2-2; a possible D gene is TRBD2 (5 bases). Per the germline V gene, CDR1 is SGDLS and CDR2 is YYNGEE. With 0 bases removed from V and 0 bases from J, the gap between germline ends came to 12 bases. The CDR3 runs to 17 residues. The CDR3 region has the DNA TGTGCCAGCAGCGTAGGAGCTGCCGGGACGAACACCGGGGAGCTGTTTTTT. Translated, it gives CASSVGAAGTNTGELFF.

The rearrangement uses TRBV9 and TRBJ2-1, with 10 bases fitting TRBD2. Per the germline V gene, CDR1 is SGDLS and CDR2 is YYNGEE. V was pared by 0 bases and J by 9 bases, with 3 bases of the junction left unmatched. The CDR3 has 14 residues. CDR3 sequence: CASSVAKRGGEQFF. The CDR3 DNA reads as TGTGCCAGCAGCGTAGCAAAGCGGGGGGGTGAGCAGTTCTTC.

V is TRBV18 and J is TRBJ1-3; D is undetermined. The CDR3 sequence is 13 residues long. V was pared by 0 bases and J by 6 bases, with 6 bases between. CDR1 and CDR2 from the germline V gene are KGHSH and LQKENI. The CDR3 protein is CASSPPGTNTIYF. CDR3 in DNA: TGTGCCAGCTCACCACCGGGTACAAACACCATATATTTT.

The genes are TRBV27 and TRBJ1-6; D is perhaps TRBD1 (6 bases). V was pared by 6 bases and J by 8 bases, with 11 bases between. The CDR3 is 13 amino acids. Germline loops: CDR1 MNHEY, CDR2 SMNVEV (reference sequence). The CDR3 nucleotides read TGTGCCAGCAGCGACAGGTCGGATTCACCCCTCCACTTT. This translates into CASSDRSDSPLHF.

In this sample, this clone turned up once. J is TRBJ1-6 and V is TRBV10-1; D gene ambiguous. The V gene's germline CDR1 is WNHNN and CDR2 SYGVQD (reference sequence). The CDR3 is 14 amino acids. V was clipped by 3 bases and J by 6 bases, with 9 bases between them. CDR3 residues: CASSEGRFNSPLHF. The CDR3 nucleotides are TGCGCCAGCAGTGAAGGCAGATTTAATTCACCCCTCCACTTT.

This chain's CDR3 is CASSQDTISTDTQYF. In nucleotides, the CDR3 is TGCGCCAGCAGCCAAGACACTATTAGCACAGATACGCAGTATTTT. V is TRBV4-1 and J is TRBJ2-3; D is unclear. The V gene's germline CDR1 is MGHRA and CDR2 YSYEKL. The CDR3 length is 15 residues. Deletions cut 0 bases from V and 0 bases from J, with 7 bases between.

The V gene is TRBV19, the J gene TRBJ1-5; no clear D. There are 15 residues in the CDR3. V was cut by 5 bases and J by 1 base, with 12 bases left in between. CDR1 is LNHDA, CDR2 SQIVND, per germline (reference sequence). The CDR3 reads CASSLEGWSNQPQHF. The CDR3, as DNA: TGTGCCAGTAGTCTCGAGGGTTGGAGCAATCAGCCCCAGCATTTT.

The V gene is TRBV5-1, the J gene TRBJ1-6; D is undetermined. CDR1 and CDR2 (germline): SGHRS, YFSETQ. Trimming pared 5 bases from V and 8 bases from J, leaving 11 bases between. The CDR3 is 13 amino acids. The CDR3 sequence is CASRRTSDSPLHF. The CDR3 DNA follows: TGCGCCAGCAGGCGTACTTCGGATTCACCCCTCCACTTT. The full variable domain, in which reference TRBV5-1 and TRBJ1-6 provide the parts outside the CDR3, is KAGVTQTPRYLIKTRGQQVTLSCSPISGHRSVSWYQQTPGQGLQFLFEYFSETQRNKGNFPGRFSGRQFSNSRSEMNVSTLELGDSALYLCASRRTSDSPLHFGNGTRLTVT.

The chain is built from TRBV27 and TRBJ2-5, with 9 bases fitting TRBD1. The junction had 6 bases not matched to a gene; V was cut back by 5 bases and J by 2 bases. The CDR3 extends over 15 amino acids. Looked up from germline, CDR1 is MNHEY and CDR2 is SMNVEV (reference sequence). CDR3 DNA: TGTGCCAGCAGTCGGGACAGGGATCAGCAAGAGACCCAGTACTTC. This gives the protein CASSRDRDQQETQYF.

The rearrangement uses TRBV5-1 and TRBJ1-5; D gene ambiguous. The CDR3 is made up of 13 amino acids. The V and J ends lost 3 bases and 3 bases respectively, with 7 bases between them. Germline V gene sequence: CDR1 SGHRS, CDR2 YFSETQ. The CDR3 DNA sequence: TGCGCCAGCAGCTCCGCGATCAATCAGCCCCAGCATTTT. It encodes CASSSAINQPQHF. The full variable domain, in which reference TRBV5-1 and TRBJ1-5 provide the parts outside the CDR3, is KAGVTQTPRYLIKTRGQQVTLSCSPISGHRSVSWYQQTPGQGLQFLFEYFSETQRNKGNFPGRFSGRQFSNSRSEMNVSTLELGDSALYLCASSSAINQPQHFGDGTRLSIL.

J is TRBJ2-1 and V is TRBV20-1; D gene uncertain. Germline loops: CDR1 DFQATT, CDR2 SNEGSKA (reference sequence). The V end was cut by 3 bases, the J end by 9 bases, with 12 bases between. This CDR3 contains 12 residues. The CDR3, as DNA: TGCAGTGCTAGTTCTACTTACGGTGAGCAGTTCTTC. Amino acid sequence: CSASSTYGEQFF.

The chain employs TRBV12-5 and TRBJ2-1; D gene uncertain. V was clipped by 1 base and J by 6 bases, with 10 bases between them. The germline CDR1 and CDR2 sequences are LGHNT and FRNRAP. The CDR3 runs 14 residues. The CDR3: CASGLGESRNEQFF. In DNA form, the CDR3 reads TGTGCTAGTGGTTTGGGAGAAAGTCGCAATGAGCAGTTCTTC.

This chain joins TRBV19 and TRBJ1-1; D perhaps matches TRBD1 (6 bases). V was trimmed by 1 base and J by 6 bases, leaving 15 bases between them. This CDR3 contains 15 residues. Germline CDR1 LNHDA, CDR2 SQIVND (reference sequence). The CDR3: CASSIGQVGGAEAFF. Written as DNA, the CDR3 is TGTGCCAGTAGTATAGGACAGGTTGGAGGGGCTGAAGCTTTCTTT.

The chain recombines TRBV4-2 with TRBJ1-1, with TRBD1 as a possible D gene (6 bases). The ends were cut back, 6 bases at V and 0 bases at J, with 8 bases in the middle. CDR3 length: 13 residues. Germline CDR1 is LGHNA and CDR2 is YNFKEQ. DNA for the CDR3: TGTGCCAGCAGGAGGACAGTGAACACTGAAGCTTTCTTT. Translation: CASRRTVNTEAFF.

The gene calls are TRBV11-3 and TRBJ2-1, with TRBD2 matching over 13 bases. From germline, CDR1 is SGHNT and CDR2 YENEEA. This CDR3 is 18 amino acids long. V was pared by 5 bases and J by 0 bases, with 7 bases of the junction left unmatched. The CDR3 loop is CASSPGTSGDSSYNEQFF. CDR3 coding DNA: TGTGCCAGCAGCCCGGGGACTAGCGGGGATAGCTCCTACAATGAGCAGTTCTTC.

The chain has TRBV7-9 and TRBJ2-7; TRBD2 matches 9 bases. V lost 4 bases and J lost 3; bases outside the gene matches: 1. The germline gives CDR1 SEHNR, CDR2 FQNEAQ (reference sequence). The CDR3 totals 13 residues. The CDR3: CASSSTSGYEQYF. As DNA, the CDR3 is TGTGCCAGCAGCTCGACTAGCGGCTACGAGCAGTACTTC. Full variable domain (remainder filled in from reference TRBV7-9 and TRBJ2-7): DTGVSQNPRHKITKRGQNVTFRCDPISEHNRLYWYRQTLGQGPEFLTYFQNEAQLEKSRLLSDRFSAERPKGSFSTLEIQRTEQGDSAMYLCASSSTSGYEQYFGPGTRLTVT.

This clone was seen more than once but under ten times. The rearrangement uses TRBV16 and TRBJ2-7, with D possibly called TRBD1 or TRBD2 (7 bases each). The V end lost 0 bases, the J end lost 2 bases, and 23 bases lay between the germline ends. The length of the CDR3 is 19 residues. Germline CDR1 and CDR2: KGHSY and FQNENV. CDR3 region: CASSQSHLQGVAGTYEQYF. CDR3 bases: TGTGCCAGCAGCCAATCGCATCTCCAGGGGGTAGCGGGTACCTACGAGCAGTACTTC.